This T cell receptor beta chain was sequenced for a study of beta chain features in type 1 diabetes. This CDR3 is 13 amino acids long. Germline values: CDR1 SGHDN, CDR2 FVKESK. The V end lost 1 base, the J end lost 4 bases, and 6 bases lay between the germline ends. Study-wide findings and caveats: There was no resolution here of whether HLA type influences TCRB rearrangement. Shorter TCRB CDR3s, moderately but significantly so, were found in Type 1 diabetes patients in all four CD4+ subsets. For type 1 diabetes patients, VDJ junctions showed fewer insertions and more deletions.

Reverse transcribing all isolated RNA meant expressed TCRB transcripts were sequenced. Sequencing used immunoSEQ multiplex PCR; TCRdb keeps in-frame clones, though not all of them. This sample yields approximately 730,000 clones, of which 10% to 15% are seen a single time; approximately 0.02% belongs to the top ten. A note on this clone: Antigen unknown. This specimen includes other DNA sequences encoding the same CDR3.

Sequencing used naive CD4+ T cells from blood. This receptor was identified in a man aged 18 to 29 with type 1 diabetes. The rearrangement links TRBV14 to TRBJ2-3; TRBD2 might be the D (6 bases). CDR3 in amino acids: CASSQGGADTQYF. The CDR3 nucleotides read TGTGCCAGCAGCCAAGGGGGGGCAGATACGCAGTATTTT.